Each of the 9 T cell receptor beta chains below was sequenced from the same sample in a study of T-cell reconstitution after alpha-beta-depleted transplantation in children. Preparation of the TCRbeta library was carried out with unique molecular identifiers. TCRdb fed the PCR reads into MiXCR, producing one record per CDR3 protein. The data show approximately 500,000 distinct CDR3 sequences, with about 10% seen just once and approximately 2% held by the top ten. The starting material was PBMCs, obtained before TCRalphabeta/CD19-depleted stem cell transplant. The source is a child aged 2-15 years with inherited bone marrow failure, due to receive a stem cell transplant.

Ten or more counts support this clonotype. CDR3 sequence: CASSSPREAIYEQYF. The DNA for the CDR3 is TGTGCCAGCAGTTCGCCCCGGGAGGCAATCTACGAGCAGTACTTC. The V gene is TRBV27, the J gene TRBJ2-7, with 7 bases fitting TRBD2. The J segment lost 3 bases and the V segment lost 4 bases, leaving 9 bases of the junction unmatched. The CDR3 length is 15 residues. Germline loops: CDR1 MNHEY, CDR2 SMNVEV (reference sequence).

This clonotype was observed many times. Here the CDR3 reads CASSLGGFSTDTQYF. The CDR3 DNA follows: TGTGCCAGCAGCCTTGGGGGGTTTAGCACAGATACGCAGTATTTT. The chain has TRBV5-5 and TRBJ2-3, with D tentatively TRBD2 (6 bases). CDR3 size: 15 residues. The V end was cut by 4 bases, the J end by 0 bases, with 12 bases between. Looked up from germline, CDR1 is SGHKS and CDR2 is YYEKEE (reference sequence).

This clonotype was picked up many times. Sequence at one end of the junction differs from germline and may be a read error. This chain connects TRBV4-3 to TRBJ2-1; 8 bases match TRBD2. Germline V lookup: CDR1 LGHNA, CDR2 YSLEER. This CDR3 has 16 residues. CDR3 nucleotides: TGCTCCAGCAGCCAAGGCCCACGGGGGGCGGGAGGTGAGCAGTTCTTC. Translating it yields CSSSQGPRGAGGEQFF.

In DNA form, the CDR3 reads TGTGCCTGGAGTGTCACTAGCGGGAGACCAGTGGATACGCAGTATTTT. This encodes CAWSVTSGRPVDTQYF. The genes are TRBV30 and TRBJ2-3; 11 bases agree with TRBD2. The CDR3 loop spans 16 amino acids. CDR1 GTSNPN and CDR2 SVGIG come from the germline V gene (reference sequence). V lost 0 bases, J lost 6 bases, and 8 bases stayed unmatched.

This clonotype was found many times. The rearrangement joins TRBV7-9 to TRBJ2-5; TRBD1 aligns across 9 bases. The trim removed 5 bases at V and 3 bases at J, leaving 4 bases unmatched. Germline assignment: CDR1 SEHNR and CDR2 FQNEAQ (reference sequence). The CDR3 spans 14 residues. In nucleotides, the CDR3 is TGTGCCAGCAGCCCCCGGGACAGGGAAGAGACCCAGTACTTC. Translating gives CASSPRDREETQYF.

This clonotype was observed a few times. The genes are TRBV5-6 and TRBJ2-2, with 12 bases lining up with TRBD2. Germline assignment: CDR1 SGHDT and CDR2 YYEEEE. CDR3 size: 16 residues. Trimming removed 4 bases from V and 6 bases from J; junction bases left unmatched: 7. The CDR3 protein is CASSLRTSGKSGELFF. The CDR3 DNA reads as TGTGCCAGCAGCCTTCGGACTAGCGGGAAGTCCGGGGAGCTGTTTTTT.

This clonotype has only a few counts. The V gene is TRBV20-1, the J gene TRBJ2-2; TRBD2 might be the D (6 bases). Trimming took 0 bases from V and 2 from J, leaving 13 bases between them. Germline lookup yields CDR1 DFQATT and CDR2 SNEGSKA (reference sequence). The CDR3 sequence is 16 residues long. For the CDR3, the DNA is TGCAGTGCTAGAGATGTGAGACTAGTTAACACCGGGGAGCTGTTTTTT. Its translation: CSARDVRLVNTGELFF.

In this sample, this clonotype turned up many times. The genes are TRBV5-5 and TRBJ2-7; D ambiguous. In germline, CDR1 is SGHKS, CDR2 YYEKEE (reference sequence). V was shortened by 1 base and J by 3 bases, with 8 bases between the two germline ends. This CDR3 spans 13 amino acids. This chain's CDR3 is CASSLSSLYEQYF. CDR3 DNA sequence: TGTGCCAGCAGCTTGTCCTCCCTCTACGAGCAGTACTTC. The whole variable domain, remainder taken from reference TRBV5-5 and TRBJ2-7, is DAGVTQSPTHLIKTRGQQVTLRCSPISGHKSVSWYQQVLGQGPQFIFQYYEKEERGRGNFPDRFSARQFPNYSSELNVNALLLGDSALYLCASSLSSLYEQYFGPGTRLTVT.

This chain joins TRBV19 and TRBJ2-5; D ambiguous. V was shortened by 5 bases and J by 2 bases, with 15 bases between the two germline ends. Germline V gene sequence: CDR1 LNHDA, CDR2 SQIVND (reference sequence). CDR3 length equals 15 residues. The CDR3 DNA reads as TGTGCCAGTAGTGCAACGGACGGACCGCAAGAGACCCAGTACTTC. Amino acids: CASSATDGPQETQYF.